This is a list of T cell receptor beta chains from one sample in a study of cytomegalovirus exposure and HLA in healthy donors. Produced via immunoSEQ multiplex PCR; TCRdb's table is partial and in-frame only. Here the sample spans roughly 72,000 clones, about 74% being singletons. Sequences were obtained from PBMCs. The receptor source for this set is a human donor in good health. Both conserved end residues are part of each CDR3. Fields, in order: D gene, CDR3 length, J gene, clone size, V gene, CDR3 DNA, CDR3 protein. The D gene is left open where the match is weak. The size of a clone is reported for some rows only, either as once, few or many, or as a class for expanded clones.

TRBD1 | 13 | TRBJ1-1 | NA | TRBV10-3 | TGTGCCTCGTCCCGGGACAGGGAAATTGAAGCTTTCTTT | CASSRDREIEAFF
TRBD2 | 17 | TRBJ2-2 | NA | TRBV11-2 | TGTGCCAGCAGCTCCTTCTTTAGCGGGAAGGACACCGGGGAGCTGTTTTTT | CASSSFFSGKDTGELFF
TRBD2 | 20 | TRBJ2-3 | NA | TRBV30 | TGTGCCTGGAGTGTCGGGGACTTTGGGTGGCGGGAGGGTGACACAGATACGCAGTATTTT | CAWSVGDFGWREGDTDTQYF
NA | 14 | TRBJ2-5 | NA | TRBV4-1 | TGCGCCAGCAGCCCTTGGGTCTCCGGAGGGACCCAGTACTTC | CASSPWVSGGTQYF
TRBD1 | 15 | TRBJ1-5 | few | TRBV29-1 | TGCAGCGTTGGGGCCGGGACAGGGTTCAATCAGCCCCAGCATTTT | CSVGAGTGFNQPQHF
NA | 12 | TRBJ1-4 | NA | TRBV19 | TGTGCCAGTAGTTGGGCAGTCTCGGAACTGTTTTTT | CASSWAVSELFF
TRBD1 | 14 | TRBJ1-2 | NA | TRBV27 | TGTGCCAGCAGTTTAACAGGGGGTAACTATGGCTACACCTTC | CASSLTGGNYGYTF
NA | 13 | TRBJ2-2 | few | TRBV5-1 | TGCGCCAGCAGCCTTAGCGACACCGGGGAGCTGTTTTTT | CASSLSDTGELFF
NA | 13 | TRBJ1-1 | NA | TRBV7-3 | TGTGCCAGCAGTCCGGGTTTCAACACTGAAGCTTTCTTT | CASSPGFNTEAFF
TRBD1 | 15 | TRBJ1-1 | NA | TRBV13 | TGTGCCAGCAGCTCATCCGGGACAGGGGACACTGAAGCTTTCTTT | CASSSSGTGDTEAFF
NA | 14 | TRBJ1-2 | NA | TRBV29-1 | TGCAGCGTCCGCCGCAGGGATCGCTCGTATGGCTACACCTTC | CSVRRRDRSYGYTF
TRBD1 | 16 | TRBJ2-7 | NA | TRBV27 | TGTGCCAGCAGACCTCCGACAGGGGACGCCCTGTACGAGCAGTACTTC | CASRPPTGDALYEQYF
TRBD2 | 15 | TRBJ2-7 | NA | TRBV7-9 | TGTGCCAGCAGCTTAGCGAGCGGGGGGCGTAGCGAGCAGTACTTC | CASSLASGGRSEQYF
TRBD1 | 15 | TRBJ1-1 | NA | TRBV9 | TGTGCCAGCAGCGTAGAGGGACAGGAGAACACTGAAGCTTTCTTT | CASSVEGQENTEAFF
NA | 17 | TRBJ1-4 | NA | TRBV4-1 | TGCGCCAGCAGCCTGACGGCTTACACCCAACAGGGAGAAAAACTGTTTTTT | CASSLTAYTQQGEKLFF
TRBD1 | 14 | TRBJ1-2 | NA | TRBV28 | TGTGCCAGCAGTTTCTCCGGGACAGGGACGGGCTACACCTTC | CASSFSGTGTGYTF
TRBD2 | 15 | TRBJ2-5 | few | TRBV25-1 | TGTGCCAGCAGTGAATGGGCTAGCGGAGGGGAGACCCAGTACTTC | CASSEWASGGETQYF
TRBD1 | 17 | TRBJ1-1 | NA | TRBV7-2 | TGTGCCAGCAGCGTATTACAGGGGGCCCTCTGGAACACTGAAGCTTTCTTT | CASSVLQGALWNTEAFF